What follows are 26 T cell receptor beta chains derived from one specimen sequenced in a study. TCRdb re-analysed the RT-PCR reads in MiXCR, keeping a single row per CDR3 protein. The sample contains approximately 720,000 distinct CDR3 sequences, 12% to 15% of which appear only once. The sample comprised memory CD4+ T cells from blood. These receptors came from a female donor in good health, serving as a healthy control.

The chain employs TRBV7-2 and TRBJ1-3; D is unclear. The CDR3 loop spans 16 amino acids. The germline V gene has CDR1 SGHTA and CDR2 FQGNSA. Trimming left V 2 bases short and J 0 bases short, with 11 bases between. The CDR3, as DNA: TGTGCCAGCAGCTTACGGGTCGGGAGCTCTGGAAACACCATATATTTT. The encoded protein is CASSLRVGSSGNTIYF.

This clonotype was seen repeatedly, ten times or more. The rearrangement uses TRBV10-3 and TRBJ2-3; TRBD2 is a possible D gene (5 bases). Germline CDR1 ENHRY, CDR2 SYGVKD. The CDR3 has 15 amino acids. V shed 10 bases and J shed 3 bases, with 20 bases lying between them. The chain's CDR3 is CATRSGPPGTDTQYF. The CDR3 DNA follows: TGTGCCACCCGAAGCGGCCCCCCCGGTACAGATACGCAGTATTTT.

This clonotype has just a few counts. This chain joins TRBV5-6 and TRBJ2-1; 8 bases map to TRBD2. V shed 3 bases and J 5 bases; nucleotides not matched to a gene: 7. CDR3 length: 15 amino acids. Looked up from germline, CDR1 is SGHDT and CDR2 is YYEEEE. The CDR3: CASSSLAGIHNEQFF. CDR3 DNA sequence: TGTGCCAGCAGCTCCTTAGCGGGAATACACAATGAGCAGTTCTTC.

This clonotype was seen repeatedly, ten times or more. The chain joins TRBV19 to TRBJ1-2; maybe TRBD1 (5 bases). Germline V gene data show CDR1 as LNHDA and CDR2 as SQIVND (reference sequence). Deletions cut 6 bases from V and 3 bases from J, with 11 bases between. The CDR3 length is 13 residues. CDR3 in amino acids: CASSPRGDYGYTF. The CDR3 nucleotides are TGTGCCAGTAGCCCCCGGGGGGACTATGGCTACACCTTC.

The V and J genes are TRBV28 and TRBJ2-7; 7 bases line up with TRBD1. This CDR3 is built from 15 residues. Germline V CDR1 and CDR2: MDHEN, SYDVKM. Trimming took 6 bases from V and 2 from J; bases not matched to a gene: 10. CDR3: CASSPGTADTYEQYF. CDR3 nucleotides: TGTGCCAGCAGCCCCGGGACAGCCGATACCTACGAGCAGTACTTC.

Ten or more counts support this clonotype. The chain links TRBV28 to TRBJ2-3; D may be TRBD1 or TRBD2 (7 bases each). Germline V lookup: CDR1 MDHEN, CDR2 SYDVKM. The CDR3 totals 14 residues. CDR3 amino acids: CCSGGVGSTDTQYF. The CDR3 nucleotides are TGTTGTTCAGGGGGGGTAGGATCCACAGATACGCAGTATTTT.

This clonotype has just a few counts. The J gene is TRBJ2-1, the V gene TRBV27; TRBD2 might be the D (6 bases). The germline V gene encodes CDR1 MNHEY and CDR2 SMNVEV (reference sequence). This CDR3 is 13 amino acids long. Trimming cost V 6 bases and J 14 bases, with 20 bases left between them. CDR3 bases: TGTGCCAGCAGAATCCCGGGACTCCAAGAGGAGTTCTTC. The encoded protein is CASRIPGLQEEFF.

The chain carries TRBV20-1 and TRBJ1-6, with TRBD1 matching 10 bases. This CDR3 has 14 amino acids. The germline CDR1 and CDR2 sequences are DFQATT and SNEGSKA (reference sequence). The V and J ends lost 5 bases and 7 bases, in that order; junction bases with no gene match: 5. This CDR3 reads CSAGTGAENSPLHF. The CDR3 bases are TGCAGTGCTGGGACAGGGGCTGAGAATTCACCCCTCCACTTT.

The V call is TRBV4-3, the J call TRBJ2-2; D may be TRBD1 (6 bases). The CDR3 has 18 amino acids. The ends were cut back, 4 bases at V and 0 bases at J, with 18 bases in the middle. Germline V gives CDR1 LGHNA, CDR2 YSLEER. CDR3 residues: CASSPYPTGHPNTGELFF. The CDR3 DNA reads TGCGCCAGCAGCCCATATCCGACAGGCCACCCGAACACCGGGGAGCTGTTTTTT.

This clonotype was counted many times. The rearrangement uses TRBV4-2 and TRBJ2-3; D gene ambiguous. The CDR3 extends over 13 amino acids. The germline gives CDR1 LGHNA, CDR2 YNFKEQ. V dropped 0 bases and J dropped 5 bases, with 6 bases sitting between them. The CDR3 DNA follows: TGTGCCAGCAGCCAAGATTCGGAAGATACGCAGTATTTT. It encodes CASSQDSEDTQYF.

This clonotype was found a few times. The CDR3, as DNA: TGTGCCTGGAGTGTTGGGAACACTGAAGCTTTCTTT. Protein: CAWSVGNTEAFF. The chain has TRBV30 and TRBJ1-1; D remains unclear. The CDR3 totals 12 residues. Germline values: CDR1 GTSNPN, CDR2 SVGIG (reference sequence). The V and J ends lost 0 bases and 1 base respectively, with 3 bases between them.

The V gene is TRBV6-4, the J gene TRBJ1-2; 12 bases map to TRBD1. Germline V CDR1 and CDR2: MRHNA, SNTAGT. After removal of 6 bases from V and 4 bases from J, the junction contained 12 bases not matched to a gene. The CDR3 loop spans 17 amino acids. CDR3: CASRMGTGGHSFYGYTF. The CDR3 region has the DNA TGTGCCAGCAGGATGGGGACAGGGGGCCACAGCTTCTATGGCTACACCTTC.

This clonotype was picked up a small number of times. This chain joins TRBV7-2 and TRBJ1-2, with TRBD1 identical over 7 bases. This CDR3 contains 12 residues. In germline, CDR1 is SGHTA, CDR2 FQGNSA. The V gene end was trimmed by 7 bases and the J gene end by 8 bases; junction bases not matched to a gene: 7. The CDR3 here is CASTFRGKGYTF. CDR3 DNA: TGTGCCAGCACCTTCAGGGGGAAGGGCTACACCTTC.

The V and J genes are TRBV1 and TRBJ2-1; the D call of TRBD2 is as the table states it, not checked on the DNA. TRBV1 is an annotated pseudogene. There are 14 residues in the CDR3. In nucleotides, the CDR3 is TGCACCAGCGGACTAGCGGGAGGGCCCGGTGAGCAGTTCTTC. It translates to CTSGLAGGPGEQFF.

This clonotype was observed at least ten times. The chain employs TRBV27 and TRBJ2-1, with a tentative D call TRBD2 (6 bases). In germline, CDR1 is MNHEY, CDR2 SMNVEV (reference sequence). V was shortened by 3 bases and J by 8 bases, with 14 bases between the two germline ends. The CDR3 is 14 amino acids. The CDR3, as DNA: TGTGCCAGCAGTTTCCGGGCTAGCGATTATGAGCAGTTCTTC. This gives the protein CASSFRASDYEQFF.

This clonotype has more than one count but fewer than ten. The J gene is TRBJ2-3, the V gene TRBV4-1; possible D gene TRBD1, 6 bases. The V end lost 1 base, the J end lost 0 bases, and 11 bases lay between the germline ends. Germline V lookup: CDR1 MGHRA, CDR2 YSYEKL. CDR3 size: 16 residues. The DNA for the CDR3 is TGCGCCAGCAGCCAAGCAGGGGCCTCAAGCACAGATACGCAGTATTTT. Translated: CASSQAGASSTDTQYF.

This chain connects TRBV29-1 to TRBJ1-2; D is possibly TRBD1 (5 bases). Germline CDR1 is SQVTM and CDR2 is ANQGSEA. Trimming left V 6 bases short and J 2 bases short, with 19 bases between. This CDR3 comprises 15 residues. The CDR3 loop is CSVESGAGGNYGYTF. CDR3 sequence (DNA): TGCAGCGTGGAAAGCGGGGCAGGAGGGAACTATGGCTACACCTTC.

This clonotype appeared many times. The chain joins TRBV7-2 to TRBJ2-3; D possibly corresponds to TRBD2 (5 bases). The CDR3 is 12 amino acids. CDR1 SGHTA and CDR2 FQGNSA come from the germline V gene. Trimming pared 3 bases from V and 10 bases from J, leaving 11 bases between. The CDR3: CASSFPGMAQYF. The CDR3 DNA follows: TGTGCCAGCAGCTTCCCCGGGATGGCGCAGTATTTT. Full variable domain (remainder filled in from reference TRBV7-2 and TRBJ2-3): GAGVSQSPSNKVTEKGKDVELRCDPISGHTALYWYRQSLGQGLEFLIYFQGNSAPDKSGLPSDRFSAERTGGSVSTLTIQRTQQEDSAVYLCASSFPGMAQYFGPGTRLTVL.

This clonotype was detected ten times or more. J is TRBJ2-1 and V is TRBV29-1; 8 nucleotides line up with TRBD2. Losses at the gene ends were 3 bases for V and 6 bases for J; bases not matched to a gene: 4. The CDR3 runs 13 residues. Germline V gives CDR1 SQVTM, CDR2 ANQGSEA. For the CDR3, the DNA is TGCAGCGTTGACGGGGGGGGACGCAATGAGCAGTTCTTC. Translating gives CSVDGGGRNEQFF.

This chain links TRBV9 with TRBJ2-7; TRBD1 might be the D (5 bases). The CDR3 is made up of 14 amino acids. Looked up from germline, CDR1 is SGDLS and CDR2 is YYNGEE. Trimming shortened V by 4 bases and J by 4 bases, and 15 bases separated the two germline ends. CDR3 DNA sequence: TGTGCCAGCAGCCCCCAGGGCGTAGGTTACGAGCAGTACTTC. The encoded protein is CASSPQGVGYEQYF.

The V gene is TRBV20-1, the J gene TRBJ2-1; 10 bases are shared with TRBD2. This CDR3 has 16 residues. CDR1 and CDR2 from the germline V gene are DFQATT and SNEGSKA (reference sequence). Germline trimming cut 1 base from V and 5 bases from J; bases unmatched to any gene: 8. The CDR3 DNA reads TGCAGTGCTAGAGGGCCTAGCGGGAGTATCCACAATGAGCAGTTCTTC. It is translated as CSARGPSGSIHNEQFF.

J is TRBJ2-1 and V is TRBV20-1, with TRBD2 matching over 8 bases. V was clipped by 4 bases and J by 5 bases; unmatched bases: 7. The CDR3 spans 14 residues. Germline CDR1 DFQATT, CDR2 SNEGSKA (reference sequence). In nucleotides, the CDR3 is TGCAGTGCTAAGTCGGGAGGGCCCGACAATGAGCAGTTCTTC. Amino acids: CSAKSGGPDNEQFF.

This clonotype was seen at least ten times. This chain links TRBV25-1 with TRBJ2-1; 11 positions match TRBD1. The CDR3 length is 19 residues. The V gene's germline CDR1 is MGHDK and CDR2 SYGVNS. V shed 2 bases and J 3 bases; nucleotides not matched to a gene: 12. CDR3 nucleotides: TGTGCCAGCAGTGAACCTTCCCACTCCGGGACAGGGGGCTACAATGAGCAGTTCTTC. This encodes CASSEPSHSGTGGYNEQFF.

The chain has TRBV6-5 and TRBJ1-5; no reliable D call. Germline V CDR1 and CDR2: MNHEY, SVGAGI. The V and J ends lost 7 bases and 7 bases respectively, with 14 bases between them. The CDR3 loop spans 13 amino acids. The DNA for the CDR3 is TGTGCCAGCACCACCAGGAATGGGCAGCCCCAGCATTTT. Its protein is CASTTRNGQPQHF.

The V gene is TRBV6-5, the J gene TRBJ1-1, with a weak D call TRBD1 (6 bases). This CDR3 comprises 11 residues. Trimming shortened V by 2 bases and J by 11 bases, and 9 bases separated the two germline ends. Germline CDR1 MNHEY, CDR2 SVGAGI. CDR3 sequence (DNA): TGTGCCAGCAGTTACGGGGGGCTGGCTTTCTTT. Translating it yields CASSYGGLAFF.

This clonotype was found many times. The chain recombines TRBV9 with TRBJ2-1; D uncertain. CDR3 length equals 15 residues. Between the trimmed V and J ends, which lost 0 bases and 3 bases, there was a span of 10 bases. The germline gives CDR1 SGDLS, CDR2 YYNGEE. The CDR3 protein is CASSVGGGDYNEQFF. The CDR3 DNA is TGTGCCAGCAGCGTAGGAGGTGGGGACTACAATGAGCAGTTCTTC. The whole variable domain, filled in from reference TRBV9 and TRBJ2-1, reads DSGVTQTPKHLITATGQRVTLRCSPRSGDLSVYWYQQSLDQGLQFLIQYYNGEERAKGNILERFSAQQFPDLHSELNLSSLELGDSALYFCASSVGGGDYNEQFFGPGTRLTVL.